Listed here are 6 T cell receptor beta chains from one sample, sequenced in a study of T cell responses to AZD1222 COVID-19 vaccine. The repertoire was sequenced with immunoSEQ multiplex PCR; TCRdb's copy has only in-frame clones and lacks some. The data hold 150,000 to 190,000 clones, with 90% to 95% observed a single time. Sequencing used peripheral blood, obtained 28 days after the second AZD1222 dose. These receptors came from an adult who received the AZD1222 COVID-19 vaccine.

This chain uses TRBV30 with TRBJ1-2, with D uncertain. This CDR3 has 12 amino acids. V was clipped by 3 bases and J by 5 bases, with 10 bases between them. Per germline, CDR1 GTSNPN and CDR2 SVGIG (reference sequence). In DNA, the CDR3 is TGTGCCTGGAGGGACGGATTGTATGGCTACACCTTC. This sequence encodes CAWRDGLYGYTF. The full variable domain, completed using reference TRBV30 and TRBJ1-2, is SQTIHQWPATLVQPVGSPLSLECTVEGTSNPNLYWYRQAAGRGLQLLFYSVGIGQISSEVPQNLSASRPQDRQFILSSKKLLLSDSGFYLCAWRDGLYGYTFGSGTRLTVV.

This chain links TRBV7-8 with TRBJ1-1; D is uncertain. The CDR3 spans 13 residues. Germline V CDR1 and CDR2: SGHVS, FQNEAQ. With 3 bases removed from V and 4 bases from J, the gap between germline ends came to 9 bases. Written as DNA, the CDR3 is TGTGCCAGCAGCTTGGGAAGTGGCACTGAAGCTTTCTTT. Translating it yields CASSLGSGTEAFF.

The V call is TRBV6-2 or TRBV6-3, the J call TRBJ2-3; TRBD1 aligns across 9 bases. This CDR3 region has 19 residues. Germline CDR1 reads MNHEY; CDR2 reads SVGEGT. Trimming took 6 bases from V and 1 from J; bases not matched to a gene: 17. Here the CDR3 reads CASSPGQGQRKAGTDTQYF. The CDR3, as DNA: TGTGCCAGCAGCCCTGGACAGGGGCAAAGAAAGGCTGGCACAGATACGCAGTATTTT.

This clone came up once. The rearrangement uses TRBV19 and TRBJ1-5, with TRBD1 matching over 9 bases. After removal of 4 bases from V and 4 bases from J, the junction contained 5 bases not matched to a gene. The germline gives CDR1 LNHDA, CDR2 SQIVND (reference sequence). The length of the CDR3 is 15 residues. CDR3 protein: CASSTGQGRNQPQHF. The DNA of the CDR3 is TGTGCCAGTAGTACGGGACAGGGAAGGAATCAGCCCCAGCATTTT.

The V gene is TRBV2, the J gene TRBJ2-3; D is undetermined. The CDR3 sequence is 13 residues long. CDR1 is SNHLY, CDR2 FYNNEI, per germline. The V end lost 5 bases, the J end lost 5 bases, and 11 bases lay between the germline ends. As DNA, the CDR3 is TGTGCCAGCAGTCGTAGGCTGGGAGATACGCAGTATTTT. Amino acids: CASSRRLGDTQYF.

This clone was seen just once. The CDR3 spells CATQPGQGTYEQYF. The CDR3 DNA follows: TGTGCCACACAACCGGGACAGGGAACCTACGAGCAGTACTTC. V is TRBV7-9 and J is TRBJ2-7; the match to TRBD1 covers 9 bases. V dropped 10 bases and J dropped 2; count of bases not matched to a gene: 9. Germline-derived CDR1 and CDR2 are SEHNR and FQNEAQ (reference sequence). There are 14 residues in the CDR3. The entire variable domain, with the rest obtained from reference TRBV7-9 and TRBJ2-7, is as follows: DTGVSQNPRHKITKRGQNVTFRCDPISEHNRLYWYRQTLGQGPEFLTYFQNEAQLEKSRLLSDRFSAERPKGSFSTLEIQRTEQGDSAMYLCATQPGQGTYEQYFGPGTRLTVT.